The 23 T cell receptor beta chains below all came from one sample that was sequenced in a study of cytomegalovirus exposure and HLA in healthy donors. The PCR used 60 Vbeta and 13 Jbeta primers. The repertoire was sequenced with immunoSEQ multiplex PCR; TCRdb's copy has only in-frame clones and lacks some. Here the sample spans about 180,000 clones, 77% being singletons. Sample: PBMCs. All receptors derive from a woman aged 55 to 70 in good health and CMV-seropositive.

The chain couples TRBV2 to TRBJ1-3; no clear D gene. Trimming took off 3 bases at V and 0 bases at J, with 15 bases between the two ends. Germline-derived CDR1 and CDR2 are SNHLY and FYNNEI. The CDR3 contains 17 residues. In DNA form, the CDR3 reads TGTGCCAGCAGTGAGAGGGTCGGACTACGCTCTGGAAACACCATATATTTT. Residues: CASSERVGLRSGNTIYF.

The chain joins TRBV19 to TRBJ1-5; TRBD1 might be the D (5 bases). The CDR3 spans 15 residues. The V gene lost 3 bases and the J gene lost 6 bases, with 15 bases spanning the gap. CDR1 LNHDA and CDR2 SQIVND come from the germline V gene (reference sequence). The CDR3 here is CASSMVQTALQPQHF. CDR3 DNA: TGTGCCAGTAGTATGGTCCAGACAGCTCTTCAGCCCCAGCATTTT.

The chain employs TRBV9 and TRBJ1-4; TRBD1 matches 9 bases. J lost 10 bases, V lost 4 bases, and 8 bases had no gene match. Per germline, CDR1 SGDLS and CDR2 YYNGEE. The length of the CDR3 is 14 residues. The CDR3 reads CASSPRGQGGKLFF. CDR3 coding DNA: TGTGCCAGCAGCCCCCGGGGACAGGGAGGAAAACTGTTTTTT.

This clone was observed a handful of times. V gene TRBV5-1 combines with J gene TRBJ1-1; 9 nucleotides line up with TRBD1. This CDR3 is 15 amino acids long. V lost 2 bases to trimming and J lost 3 bases; unmatched junction nucleotides: 5. Germline assignment: CDR1 SGHRS and CDR2 YFSETQ. CDR3 bases: TGCGCCAGCAGCTTAACAGGGGGCACAGACACTGAAGCTTTCTTT. Residues: CASSLTGGTDTEAFF.

The gene calls are TRBV11-2 and TRBJ2-5; D may be TRBD2 (7 bases). This CDR3 contains 13 residues. CDR1 is SGHAT, CDR2 FQNNGV, per germline. Trimming removed 3 bases from V and 5 bases from J, with 10 bases in between. DNA of the CDR3: TGTGCCAGCAGCTTTGGGGGGGCGGAGACCCAGTACTTC. Translating gives CASSFGGAETQYF.

This chain joins TRBV27 and TRBJ1-4, with 7 bases fitting TRBD1. CDR1 and CDR2 from the germline V gene are MNHEY and SMNVEV (reference sequence). The CDR3 totals 14 residues. Trimming removed 3 bases from V and 7 bases from J; junction bases left unmatched: 5. The CDR3 region has the DNA TGTGCCAGCAGTTTCAGGGGGTCGGGTGAAAAACTGTTTTTT. Its protein is CASSFRGSGEKLFF.

The V call is TRBV19, the J call TRBJ2-5, with TRBD2 matching over 7 bases. Germline loops: CDR1 LNHDA, CDR2 SQIVND (reference sequence). CDR3 length equals 17 residues. Trimming at V came to 5 bases and at J to 5 bases, leaving 17 bases not matched to a gene. CDR3 sequence reads: CASSLGSGGRWRETQYF. CDR3 DNA: TGTGCCAGTAGTCTGGGGAGTGGCGGGAGATGGAGGGAGACCCAGTACTTC.

V usage is TRBV9 and J usage is TRBJ2-7; 8 bases agree with TRBD2. The CDR3 totals 17 residues. V lost 0 bases, J lost 6 bases, and 14 bases stayed unmatched. Germline V gene lookup returns CDR1 SGDLS and CDR2 YYNGEE. The CDR3 is CASSVDPGGRLKSEQYF. CDR3 DNA: TGTGCCAGCAGCGTAGACCCGGGAGGGCGGTTGAAAAGCGAGCAGTACTTC.

The table lists this clone with a few counts. The chain carries TRBV30 and TRBJ2-7; D is unresolved. This CDR3 comprises 11 residues. The germline CDR1 and CDR2 sequences are GTSNPN and SVGIG (reference sequence). The V and J ends lost 8 bases and 0 bases respectively, with 8 bases between them. CDR3 region: CAAWSSYEQYF. The DNA of the CDR3 is TGTGCCGCCTGGAGCTCCTACGAGCAGTACTTC.

The V call is TRBV6-1, the J call TRBJ2-5, with D possibly being TRBD1 (6 bases). Germline V CDR1 and CDR2: MNHNS, SASEGT. V was trimmed by 6 bases and J by 1 base, leaving 15 bases between them. The CDR3 covers 15 residues. As DNA, the CDR3 is TGTGCCAGCAGAGCCGGGACACTTTTCCAAGAGACCCAGTACTTC. Translating gives CASRAGTLFQETQYF.

This clone is a singleton in its sample. The rearrangement joins TRBV2 to TRBJ1-3; D not resolved. The CDR3 sequence is 12 residues long. V lost 8 bases, J lost 0 bases, and 5 bases lay in between. The V gene's germline CDR1 is SNHLY and CDR2 FYNNEI. Here the CDR3 DNA reads TGTGCCAGCGGCACCTCTGGAAACACCATATATTTT. This codes for CASGTSGNTIYF.

The V and J genes are TRBV2 and TRBJ1-3; D may be TRBD1 (5 bases). Looked up from germline, CDR1 is SNHLY and CDR2 is FYNNEI. Trimming stripped 7 bases from V and 4 bases from J, with 20 bases between. This CDR3 contains 16 residues. The CDR3 DNA sequence: TGTGCCAGCACCTCCACGAATGGGGCGGGAGGAAACACCATATATTTT. Its translation is CASTSTNGAGGNTIYF.

The chain has TRBV10-3 and TRBJ1-1, with TRBD1 matching 7 bases. Germline V gene data show CDR1 as ENHRY and CDR2 as SYGVKD. J gave up 8 bases and V 5 bases, and 8 bases lay outside the gene matches. The CDR3 loop spans 13 amino acids. CDR3 sequence reads: CAISNTGVLEAFF. DNA of the CDR3: TGTGCCATCAGTAACACAGGGGTTTTAGAAGCTTTCTTT.

Remarks on this clone: Germline and junction disagree at one end, which may indicate a read error. The rearrangement uses TRBV7-3 and TRBJ2-6; 10 bases fit TRBD1. The CDR3 is 17 residues long. CDR1 and CDR2 (germline): SGHTA, FQGTGA. The CDR3 coding sequence is TGTGCCAGCAGCATTTGGGACAGGGGTTCTGGGGCCAACGGCCTGACTTTC. It translates to CASSIWDRGSGANGLTF. The entire variable domain, with the rest obtained from reference TRBV7-3 and TRBJ2-6, is as follows: GAGVSQTPSNKVTEKGKYVELRCDPISGHTALYWYRQSLGQGPEFLIYFQGTGAADDSGLPNDRFFAVRPEGSVSTLKIQRTERGDSAVYLCASSIWDRGSGANGLTFGAGSRLTVL.

The V call is TRBV6-6, the J call TRBJ2-3, with D possibly being TRBD2 (6 bases). This CDR3 comprises 12 residues. Germline CDR1 is MNHNY and CDR2 is SVGAGI (reference sequence). V lost 5 bases and J 8 bases, leaving 11 bases between the germline ends. The CDR3: CASSPQGGTQYF. CDR3 DNA: TGTGCCAGCAGTCCTCAGGGAGGTACGCAGTATTTT.

The chain couples TRBV5-1 to TRBJ2-1; 7 positions match TRBD2. The germline gives CDR1 SGHRS, CDR2 YFSETQ. After removal of 4 bases from V and 0 bases from J, the junction contained 4 bases not matched to a gene. CDR3 length equals 15 residues. This CDR3 is CASSVTGGSYNEQFF. CDR3 sequence (DNA): TGCGCCAGCAGCGTTACGGGAGGCTCCTACAATGAGCAGTTCTTC.

The sample holds a few counts of this clone. V is TRBV7-2 and J is TRBJ1-5; 12 nucleotides align to TRBD1. The J segment lost 2 bases and the V segment lost 5 bases, leaving 13 bases of the junction unmatched. The CDR3 is 19 amino acids. CDR1 is SGHTA, CDR2 FQGNSA, per germline. This CDR3 is CASSPQPPGQGAGNQPQHF. In nucleotides, the CDR3 is TGTGCCAGCAGCCCCCAACCCCCGGGACAGGGGGCCGGCAATCAGCCCCAGCATTTT.

The V and J genes are TRBV7-2 and TRBJ2-7; the match to TRBD1 covers 9 bases. The germline V gene has CDR1 SGHTA and CDR2 FQGNSA. J gave up 8 bases and V 2 bases, and 4 bases lay outside the gene matches. CDR3 length: 13 residues. CDR3 residues: CASSLTGTGQQYF. The CDR3, as DNA: TGTGCCAGCAGCTTAACCGGGACAGGGCAGCAGTACTTC.

The chain recombines TRBV6-1 with TRBJ1-1; D not certain. Trimming pared 6 bases from V and 12 bases from J, leaving 11 bases between. The germline gives CDR1 MNHNS, CDR2 SASEGT. This CDR3 comprises 10 residues. The CDR3, as DNA: TGTGCCAGCAGCCTCGGGTTTACTTTCTTT. As protein: CASSLGFTFF.

This chain links TRBV11-2 with TRBJ1-6; the match to TRBD1 covers 8 bases. Germline V lookup: CDR1 SGHAT, CDR2 FQNNGV. The CDR3 has 19 amino acids. V was pared by 6 bases and J by 7 bases, with 20 bases of the junction left unmatched. As DNA, the CDR3 is TGTGCCAGCAGGAAATTGGATTGGACAGGGCTTCGGGAAAATTCACCCCTCCACTTT. Translated: CASRKLDWTGLRENSPLHF.

In its sample, this clone was seen a few times. V usage is TRBV7-2 and J usage is TRBJ2-7, with D unresolved. V was cut by 5 bases and J by 7 bases, with 12 bases left in between. The germline V gene encodes CDR1 SGHTA and CDR2 FQGNSA. The length of the CDR3 is 12 residues. The CDR3 DNA follows: TGTGCCAGCAGCCCCTCGGTCGGGGAGCAGTACTTC. As protein: CASSPSVGEQYF.

The chain combines TRBV7-9 with TRBJ2-3, with D unclear. The CDR3 extends over 16 amino acids. V was clipped by 4 bases and J by 4 bases, with 18 bases between them. Germline V CDR1 and CDR2: SEHNR, FQNEAQ (reference sequence). In nucleotides, the CDR3 is TGTGCCAGCAGCTCCCGAGCCCCCAGGCGTCCAGATACGCAGTATTTT. Translated, it gives CASSSRAPRRPDTQYF.

The J gene is TRBJ1-1, the V gene TRBV18; TRBD1 aligns across 8 bases. From germline, CDR1 is KGHSH and CDR2 LQKENI. The junction had 11 bases not matched to a gene; V was cut back by 3 bases and J by 5 bases. The CDR3 runs to 16 residues. CDR3 nucleotides: TGTGCCAGCTCACCTGACGAGACAGGGGCCAGGACTGAAGCTTTCTTT. It codes for CASSPDETGARTEAFF.